Listed below are T cell receptor beta chains from one sample, sequenced in a study of shared T cell receptors in the human thymus. TCRdb's copy holds only in-frame clones and misses some; the assay was immunoSEQ multiplex PCR. The sample lists about 730,000 clones, 80% to 90% occurring once. This sample was shared with a second study, whose subject was human thymus T cells.

Sequences were obtained from thymocytes. The receptor set was obtained from a girl under two years old with a congenital heart defect. Both conserved end residues are part of each CDR3. D genes are given only for firm matches. Size values are once, few and many counts, or a class for expanded clones, and some rows have none.

V	size	D	J	DNA	CDR3
TRBV9	NA	TRBD1	TRBJ2-2	TGTGCCAGCAGCGTATCCGAATGGGGACAGGGACCCGGGGAGCTGTTTTTT	CASSVSEWGQGPGELFF
TRBV2	NA	TRBD1	TRBJ2-6	TGTGCCAGCAGTGAAGCCACAGGGGGCGCGTTGTTCCCGCCTGGGGCCAACGTCCTGACTTTC	CASSEATGGALFPPGANVLTF
TRBV6-1	once	TRBD2	TRBJ2-1	TGTGCCAGCAGCCGACTAGCGGGGGGGCCTGAGCAGTTCTTC	CASSRLAGGPEQFF
TRBV13	NA	NA	TRBJ2-7	TGTGCCAGCAGCTTATGTCCGGGAACTACGGTCGGGCAGTACTTC	CASSLCPGTTVGQYF
TRBV6-6	NA	TRBD2	TRBJ2-5	TGTGCCAGCAAGGTGGAGCGGGGGCTGGGGGAGACCCAGTACTTC	CASKVERGLGETQYF
TRBV28	NA	NA	TRBJ1-6	TGTGCCAGCAGTTTACGGGACAACAACCTAGTCCTGTTAGGTCTAATTAATTCCCCCCTCCACTTT	CASSLRDNNLVLLGLINSPLHF
TRBV6-6	NA	NA	TRBJ2-7	TGTGCCAGCAGTTCCACTCACTCCTTCTACGAGCAGTACTTC	CASSSTHSFYEQYF
TRBV5-1	NA	TRBD1	TRBJ1-4	TGCGCCAGCAGCTCACGACAGGGCGGTGGGGAAAAACTGTTTTTT	CASSSRQGGGEKLFF
TRBV4-1	NA	NA	TRBJ2-2	TGCGCCAGCAGCCAAGTCTCATTCCTCCGGGGAAACACCGGGGAGCTGTTTTTT	CASSQVSFLRGNTGELFF
TRBV29-1	NA	TRBD1	TRBJ1-1	TGCAGCGTGGAAACAGGGGACCCCCACACAAAGAACACTGAAGCTTTCTTT	CSVETGDPHTKNTEAFF
TRBV27	NA	NA	TRBJ1-1	TGTGCCGCCCGCGGGGGCAGGGCGGTGAACACTGAAGCTTTCTTT	CAARGGRAVNTEAFF
TRBV9	NA	NA	TRBJ1-1	TGTGCCAGCAGCCGGGGGACTGAAGCTTTCTTT	CASSRGTEAFF
TRBV29-1	few	NA	TRBJ1-1	TGCAGCGTTGAGGGGCCTTCGAACACTGAAGCTTTCTTT	CSVEGPSNTEAFF
TRBV4-3	NA	TRBD1	TRBJ1-4	TGCGCCAGCAGCCCAGAGACAGGGAGATTACGAGCAACTAATGAAAAACTGTTTTTT	CASSPETGRLRATNEKLFF